This T cell receptor (beta chain) comes out of a study of CD8 T cells in Susac syndrome. Concerning this clonotype: Its antigen is as yet unknown.

The germline V gene encodes CDR1 SGHTA and CDR2 FQGNSA. V lost 3 bases, J lost 5 bases, and 11 bases lay in between. The CDR3 is made up of 14 amino acids. The study sequenced TCR beta in blood CD8+ and CD4+ T cells. The Susac syndrome patients fit the recently defined diagnostic criteria for definite or probable disease. General observations from the study: The CD4+ T cell repertoires in Susac syndrome were not clonally expanded.

RNA, at roughly 0.5 to 1 ug, was reverse transcribed with random hexamers. One entry per CDR3 protein results from TCRdb running MiXCR on the immunoSEQ multiplex PCR reads. This sample has 200,000 or so distinct CDR3 sequences, with around 95% found just once. The chain employs TRBV7-2 and TRBJ1-5; D is ambiguous. The receptor was derived from a human donor with Susac syndrome. Sequenced input: CD4+ T cells from PBMCs. CDR3 amino acids: CASSFPGYDQPQHF. The CDR3 bases are TGTGCCAGCAGCTTTCCTGGATACGATCAGCCCCAGCATTTT.